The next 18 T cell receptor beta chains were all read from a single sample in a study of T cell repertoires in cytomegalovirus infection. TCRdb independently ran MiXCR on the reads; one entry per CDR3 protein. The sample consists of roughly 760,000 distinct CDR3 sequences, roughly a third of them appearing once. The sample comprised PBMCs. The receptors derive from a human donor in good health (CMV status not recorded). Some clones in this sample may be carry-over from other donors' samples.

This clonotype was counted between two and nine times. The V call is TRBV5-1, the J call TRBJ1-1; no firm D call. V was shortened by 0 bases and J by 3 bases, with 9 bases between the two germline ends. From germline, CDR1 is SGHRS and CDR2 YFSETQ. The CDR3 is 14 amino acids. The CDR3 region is CASSLGRWDTEAFF. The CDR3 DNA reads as TGCGCCAGCAGCTTGGGGCGTTGGGACACTGAAGCTTTCTTT.

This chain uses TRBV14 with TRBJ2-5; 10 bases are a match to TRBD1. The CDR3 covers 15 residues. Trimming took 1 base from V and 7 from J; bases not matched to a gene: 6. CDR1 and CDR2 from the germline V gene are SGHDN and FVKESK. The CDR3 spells CASSQAGQGKRTQYF. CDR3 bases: TGTGCCAGCAGCCAAGCGGGACAGGGGAAGAGGACCCAGTACTTC.

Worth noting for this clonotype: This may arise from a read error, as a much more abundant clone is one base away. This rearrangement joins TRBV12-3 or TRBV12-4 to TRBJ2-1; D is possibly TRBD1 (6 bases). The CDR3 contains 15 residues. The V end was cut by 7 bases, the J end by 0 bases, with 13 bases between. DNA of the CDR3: TGTGCCAGCAACGGACAGTCAAGCTCCTACAATGAGCAGTTCTTC. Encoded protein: CASNGQSSSYNEQFF.

CDR3 bases: TGTGCCAGTAGTATAGAACCTTCAGGGGATACGCAGTATTTT. The encoded protein is CASSIEPSGDTQYF. This sequence joins TRBV19 and TRBJ2-3; D perhaps matches TRBD1 (5 bases). V was pared by 0 bases and J by 6 bases, with 10 bases between. Germline loops: CDR1 LNHDA, CDR2 SQIVND (reference sequence). The length of the CDR3 is 14 residues. Drawing the rest from reference TRBV19 and TRBJ2-3, the complete variable domain is DGGITQSPKYLFRKEGQNVTLSCEQNLNHDAMYWYRQDPGQGLRLIYYSQIVNDFQKGDIAEGYSVSREKKESFPLTVTSAQKNPTAFYLCASSIEPSGDTQYFGPGTRLTVL.

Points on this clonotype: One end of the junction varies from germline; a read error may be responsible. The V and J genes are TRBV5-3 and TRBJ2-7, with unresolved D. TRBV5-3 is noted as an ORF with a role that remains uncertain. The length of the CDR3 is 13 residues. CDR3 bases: TGTGCCAGCAGCTTTCCGGAGTGGAACGAGCAGTACTTC. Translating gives CASSFPEWNEQYF.

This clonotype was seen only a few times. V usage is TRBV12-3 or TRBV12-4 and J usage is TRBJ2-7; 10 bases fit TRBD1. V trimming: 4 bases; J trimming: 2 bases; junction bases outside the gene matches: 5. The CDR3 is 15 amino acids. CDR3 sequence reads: CASSWPGQGTYEQYF. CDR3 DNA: TGTGCCAGCAGTTGGCCGGGACAGGGGACCTACGAGCAGTACTTC.

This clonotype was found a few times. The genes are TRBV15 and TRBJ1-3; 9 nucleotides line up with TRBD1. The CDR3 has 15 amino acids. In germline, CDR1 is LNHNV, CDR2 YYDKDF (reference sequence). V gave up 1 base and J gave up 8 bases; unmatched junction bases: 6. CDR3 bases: TGTGCCACCAGCAGAGGGGACAGGGCTTGGGACACCATATATTTT. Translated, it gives CATSRGDRAWDTIYF.

The CDR3 region has the DNA TGTGCCAGCAGTTTATTCGTGGCAGGGTCCGACCCCCTCCACTTT. It yields the protein CASSLFVAGSDPLHF. The genes are TRBV28 and TRBJ1-6; weak D call: TRBD1 (5 bases). CDR3 length equals 15 residues. V was cut by 1 base and J by 13 bases, with 17 bases left in between. The germline gives CDR1 MDHEN, CDR2 SYDVKM.

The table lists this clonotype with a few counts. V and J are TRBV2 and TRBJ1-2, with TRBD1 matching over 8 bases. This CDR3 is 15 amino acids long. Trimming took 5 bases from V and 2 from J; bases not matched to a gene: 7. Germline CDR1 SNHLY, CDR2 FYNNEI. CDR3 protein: CASSSSDRANYGYTF. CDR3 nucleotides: TGTGCCAGCAGTTCCTCGGACAGGGCCAACTATGGCTACACCTTC. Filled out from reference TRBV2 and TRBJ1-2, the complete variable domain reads EPEVTQTPSHQVTQMGQEVILRCVPISNHLYFYWYRQILGQKVEFLVSFYNNEISEKSEIFDDQFSVERPDGSNFTLKIRSTKLEDSAMYFCASSSSDRANYGYTFGSGTRLTVV.

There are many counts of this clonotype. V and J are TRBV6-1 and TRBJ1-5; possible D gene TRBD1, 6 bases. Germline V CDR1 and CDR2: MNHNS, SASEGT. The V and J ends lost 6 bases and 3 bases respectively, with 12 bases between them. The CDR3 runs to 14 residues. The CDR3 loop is CASSTGLINQPQHF. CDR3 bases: TGTGCCAGCAGCACAGGGTTGATCAATCAGCCCCAGCATTTT.

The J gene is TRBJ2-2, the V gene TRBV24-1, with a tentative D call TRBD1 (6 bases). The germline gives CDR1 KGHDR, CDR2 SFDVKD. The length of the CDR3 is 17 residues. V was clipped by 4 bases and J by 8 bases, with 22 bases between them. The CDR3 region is CATSDPSTGSHSGELFF. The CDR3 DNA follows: TGTGCCACCAGTGACCCTTCCACAGGGTCTCACTCTGGGGAGCTGTTTTTT.

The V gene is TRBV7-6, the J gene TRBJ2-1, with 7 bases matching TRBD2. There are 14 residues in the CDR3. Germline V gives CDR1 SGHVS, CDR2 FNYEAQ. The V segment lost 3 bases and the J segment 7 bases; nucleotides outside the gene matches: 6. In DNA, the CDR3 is TGTGCCAGCAGCTTCGGAAGGACTAGGAATGAGCAGTTCTTC. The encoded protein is CASSFGRTRNEQFF.

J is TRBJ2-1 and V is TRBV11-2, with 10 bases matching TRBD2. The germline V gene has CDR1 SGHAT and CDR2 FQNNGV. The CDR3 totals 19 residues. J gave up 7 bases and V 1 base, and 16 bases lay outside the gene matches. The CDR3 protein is CASSLVPTAGGPRGNEQFF. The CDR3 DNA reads TGTGCCAGCAGCTTAGTGCCCACAGCGGGAGGGCCTCGGGGGAATGAGCAGTTCTTC.

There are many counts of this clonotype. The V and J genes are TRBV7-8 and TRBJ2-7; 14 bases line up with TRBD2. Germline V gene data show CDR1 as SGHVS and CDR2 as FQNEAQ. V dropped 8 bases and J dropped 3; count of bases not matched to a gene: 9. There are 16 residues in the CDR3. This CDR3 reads CASAGTSGSHGYEQYF. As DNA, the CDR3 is TGTGCCAGCGCTGGGACTAGCGGGAGCCATGGCTACGAGCAGTACTTC.

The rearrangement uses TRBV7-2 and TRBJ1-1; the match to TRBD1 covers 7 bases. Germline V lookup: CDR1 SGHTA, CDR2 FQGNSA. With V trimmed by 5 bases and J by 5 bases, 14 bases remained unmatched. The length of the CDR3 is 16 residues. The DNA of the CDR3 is TGTGCCAGCAGCCCGACGACAGGGAAGGGTGGGACTGAAGCTTTCTTT. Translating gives CASSPTTGKGGTEAFF.

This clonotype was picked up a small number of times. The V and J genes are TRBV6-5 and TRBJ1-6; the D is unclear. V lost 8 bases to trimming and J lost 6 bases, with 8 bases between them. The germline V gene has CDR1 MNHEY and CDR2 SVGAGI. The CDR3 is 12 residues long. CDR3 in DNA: TGTGCCAGCCCGGACGGTAATTCACCCCTCCACTTT. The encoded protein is CASPDGNSPLHF.

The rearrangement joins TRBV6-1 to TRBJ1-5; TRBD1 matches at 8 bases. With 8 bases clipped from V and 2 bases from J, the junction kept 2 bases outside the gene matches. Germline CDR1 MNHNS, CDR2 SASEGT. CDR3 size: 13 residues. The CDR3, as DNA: TGTGCCAGCGGACAGGGACGCAATCAGCCCCAGCATTTT. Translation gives CASGQGRNQPQHF.

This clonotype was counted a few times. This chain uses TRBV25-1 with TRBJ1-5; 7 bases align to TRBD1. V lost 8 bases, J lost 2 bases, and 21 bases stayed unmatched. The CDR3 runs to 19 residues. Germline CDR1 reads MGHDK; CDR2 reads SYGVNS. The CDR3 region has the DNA TGTGCCAGCCGGAACAGGGGAGGAAAATGTCGGCATGGCAATCAGCCCCAGCATTTT. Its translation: CASRNRGGKCRHGNQPQHF.